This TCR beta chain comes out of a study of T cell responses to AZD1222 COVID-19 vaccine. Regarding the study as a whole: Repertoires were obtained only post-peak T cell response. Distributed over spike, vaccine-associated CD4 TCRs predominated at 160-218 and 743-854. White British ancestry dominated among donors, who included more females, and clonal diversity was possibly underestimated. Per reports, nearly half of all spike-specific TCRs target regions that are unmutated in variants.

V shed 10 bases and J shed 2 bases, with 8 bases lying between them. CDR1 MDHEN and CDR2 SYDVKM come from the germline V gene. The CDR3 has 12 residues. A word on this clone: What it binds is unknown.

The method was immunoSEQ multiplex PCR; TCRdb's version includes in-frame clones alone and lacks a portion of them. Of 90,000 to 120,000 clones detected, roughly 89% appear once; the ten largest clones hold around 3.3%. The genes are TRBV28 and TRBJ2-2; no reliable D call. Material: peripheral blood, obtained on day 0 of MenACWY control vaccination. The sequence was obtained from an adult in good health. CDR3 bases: TGTGCCACCAAGACAAACACCGGGGAGCTGTTTTTT. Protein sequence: CATKTNTGELFF.